The entry below describes one TCR beta chain. This sample stems from a study of shared T cell receptors in the human thymus. Generated by immunoSEQ multiplex PCR, the TCRdb table keeps only in-frame clones and is missing some. In the table there are hundreds of thousands of clones, more than 75% of which are singletons. With V trimmed by 0 bases and J by 7 bases, 26 bases remained unmatched. Germline CDR1 is SGDLS and CDR2 is YYNGEE. This CDR3 contains 22 residues. The sample was also linked to a second study, of human thymus T cells. From that study: Each of the donors was a healthy Finnish infant who was undergoing open corrective cardiac surgery for congenital heart defects. It was from resections taken during corrective heart surgery that the thymus tissue came. Blood and thymic repertoires both appeared biased in V and J gene usage. What related research reported was that thymic repertoires overlapped highly among unrelated individuals.

Sequences were obtained from thymocytes. V gene TRBV9 combines with J gene TRBJ2-1; 9 nucleotides match TRBD1. The source of this sequence is a boy under three years old with a congenital heart defect. This CDR3 is CASSVEPPMGDRVDPPENEQFF. CDR3 bases: TGTGCCAGCAGCGTAGAGCCTCCGATGGGGGACAGGGTAGATCCCCCCGAGAATGAGCAGTTCTTC. Full variable domain (missing parts from reference TRBV9 and TRBJ2-1): DSGVTQTPKHLITATGQRVTLRCSPRSGDLSVYWYQQSLDQGLQFLIQYYNGEERAKGNILERFSAQQFPDLHSELNLSSLELGDSALYFCASSVEPPMGDRVDPPENEQFFGPGTRLTVL.